A single sample is the source of the 28 T cell receptor beta chains below, sequenced in a study of blood T cell repertoires in COVID-19. Only in-frame clones appear in the TCRdb table, and some are missing; sequencing was by immunoSEQ multiplex PCR. The table records fewer than 350,000 clones, about 93% of them present only once. Sequencing used peripheral blood. These receptors were taken from a woman aged 25 to 39 with COVID-19, enrolled during active disease.

J is TRBJ1-2 and V is TRBV18, with a tentative D call TRBD1 (6 bases). Germline V gene sequence: CDR1 KGHSH, CDR2 LQKENI. V was cut by 3 bases and J by 4 bases, with 12 bases left in between. CDR3 length: 14 amino acids. The CDR3 here is CASSPSTGLYGYTF. CDR3 nucleotides: TGTGCCAGCTCACCTTCGACAGGACTCTATGGCTACACCTTC.

V is TRBV6-5 and J is TRBJ1-2; tentatively, D is TRBD1 (5 bases). CDR1 and CDR2 from the germline V gene are MNHEY and SVGAGI. This CDR3 contains 15 residues. V was shortened by 5 bases and J by 0 bases, with 13 bases between the two germline ends. CDR3 loop: CASSKRGSPNYGYTF. DNA for the CDR3: TGTGCCAGCAGTAAAAGGGGTTCCCCTAACTATGGCTACACCTTC.

CDR3 bases: TGCGCCAGCAGCTTCCAAGGGGCCGCTGGAAACACCATATATTTT. It yields the protein CASSFQGAAGNTIYF. The rearrangement uses TRBV5-1 and TRBJ1-3, with a tentative D call TRBD1 (5 bases). Trimming pared 2 bases from V and 2 bases from J, leaving 11 bases between. Germline CDR1 and CDR2: SGHRS and YFSETQ. The length of the CDR3 is 15 residues. Full variable domain (rest looked up from reference TRBV5-1 and TRBJ1-3): KAGVTQTPRYLIKTRGQQVTLSCSPISGHRSVSWYQQTPGQGLQFLFEYFSETQRNKGNFPGRFSGRQFSNSRSEMNVSTLELGDSALYLCASSFQGAAGNTIYFGEGSWLTVV.

The V gene is TRBV5-1, the J gene TRBJ1-1; 7 bases line up with TRBD1. Germline V gene data show CDR1 as SGHRS and CDR2 as YFSETQ. V was pared by 4 bases and J by 1 base, with 4 bases of the junction left unmatched. The CDR3 is 14 amino acids. The CDR3 DNA sequence: TGCGCCAGCAGCCCGAGGGACAGGAACACTGAAGCTTTCTTT. It is translated as CASSPRDRNTEAFF.

The rearrangement joins TRBV6-1 to TRBJ2-7; 7 positions agree with TRBD1. The CDR3 contains 15 residues. V was clipped by 3 bases and J by 4 bases; unmatched bases: 9. The germline V gene encodes CDR1 MNHNS and CDR2 SASEGT. DNA of the CDR3: TGTGCCAGCAGTGATGGGACAGCACAAAGTTACGAGCAGTACTTC. The encoded protein is CASSDGTAQSYEQYF.

The chain joins TRBV2 to TRBJ2-5; 8 nucleotides line up with TRBD1. The germline CDR1 and CDR2 sequences are SNHLY and FYNNEI. Trimming at V came to 5 bases and at J to 5 bases, leaving 7 bases not matched to a gene. The CDR3 has 14 amino acids. For the CDR3, the DNA is TGTGCCAGCAGTACGGGACAGGCATGGGAGACCCAGTACTTC. Residues: CASSTGQAWETQYF.

This clone occurred once. In DNA, the CDR3 is TGCGCCAGCAGCGCCAGGACTAGCGGGGGCCAAGAGACCCAGTACTTC. Translating gives CASSARTSGGQETQYF. The rearrangement joins TRBV5-1 to TRBJ2-5, with TRBD2 matching 13 bases. The CDR3 runs to 16 residues. Germline V gene lookup returns CDR1 SGHRS and CDR2 YFSETQ. Germline trimming cut 4 bases from V and 1 base from J; bases unmatched to any gene: 4.

The rearrangement links TRBV28 to TRBJ1-2, with D possibly TRBD1 on 5 matching bases. V was clipped by 3 bases and J by 4 bases, with 9 bases between them. CDR3 length: 13 amino acids. Germline-derived CDR1 and CDR2 are MDHEN and SYDVKM. CDR3 nucleotide sequence: TGTGCCAGCAGTTTTCGGGGGTCCTATGGCTACACCTTC. Protein: CASSFRGSYGYTF.

Note on this clone: Germline and junction disagree at one end, which may indicate a read error. The genes are TRBV6-5 and TRBJ1-1; D is perhaps TRBD1 (5 bases). This CDR3 spans 12 amino acids. Germline lookup yields CDR1 MNHEY and CDR2 SVGAGI. CDR3 amino acids: CASTRGNAEAFF. DNA of the CDR3: TGTGCCAGCACCCGGGGGAACGCTGAAGCTTTCTTT.

The CDR3 nucleotides read TGTGCCACCAGTGAGCTACAGGGTGGGACCGGGGAGCTGTTTTTT. It encodes CATSELQGGTGELFF. V usage is TRBV24-1 and J usage is TRBJ2-2; the D gene is possibly TRBD1 (6 bases). CDR1 and CDR2 (germline): KGHDR, SFDVKD. CDR3 size: 15 residues. The ends were cut back, 4 bases at V and 5 bases at J, with 13 bases in the middle.

This clone has a single count. The rearrangement uses TRBV6-2 or TRBV6-3 and TRBJ2-2, with D perhaps TRBD1 (7 bases). Trimming took 4 bases from V and 3 from J, leaving 12 bases between them. Germline V gene sequence: CDR1 MNHEY, CDR2 SVGEGT. The CDR3 runs 15 residues. The CDR3, as DNA: TGTGCCAGCAGTTCTCGGAGGGGGCACACCGGGGAGCTGTTTTTT. This encodes CASSSRRGHTGELFF.

V is TRBV9 and J is TRBJ2-1; 7 bases fit TRBD1. Per germline, CDR1 SGDLS and CDR2 YYNGEE. The CDR3 length is 15 residues. J gave up 3 bases and V 3 bases, and 6 bases lay outside the gene matches. This CDR3 is CASSAETGDYNEQFF. The CDR3 nucleotides are TGTGCCAGCAGCGCGGAAACAGGGGACTACAATGAGCAGTTCTTC.

The V and J genes are TRBV25-1 and TRBJ1-2; possibly TRBD1 for D (6 bases). Germline V gene data show CDR1 as MGHDK and CDR2 as SYGVNS. V was shortened by 4 bases and J by 7 bases, with 16 bases between the two germline ends. The CDR3 is 14 residues long. DNA of the CDR3: TGTGCCAGCAGTGTAGCAGGGGTTATCTCTGGCTACACCTTC. This encodes CASSVAGVISGYTF.

The chain links TRBV5-8 to TRBJ2-3; 12 nucleotides align to TRBD2. Losses at the gene ends were 0 bases for V and 3 bases for J; bases not matched to a gene: 8. CDR1 is SGHTS and CDR2 is YDEGEE in the germline V gene. The CDR3 contains 18 residues. CDR3 coding DNA: TGTGCCAGCAGCTTGGGGCCGACTAGCGGGAGAGGGACAGATACGCAGTATTTT. Its translation is CASSLGPTSGRGTDTQYF.

V usage is TRBV28 and J usage is TRBJ2-1, with 10 bases that match TRBD1. CDR1 and CDR2 (germline): MDHEN, SYDVKM. The CDR3 spans 16 residues. The trim removed 5 bases at V and 6 bases at J, leaving 10 bases unmatched. Here the CDR3 reads CASSPQGTGEGNEQFF. As DNA, the CDR3 is TGTGCCAGCAGTCCCCAAGGGACAGGGGAAGGCAATGAGCAGTTCTTC.

The rearrangement joins TRBV29-1 to TRBJ1-2, with 8 nucleotides matching TRBD1. The germline gives CDR1 SQVTM, CDR2 ANQGSEA. The CDR3 has 14 residues. J was trimmed by 8 bases and V by 3 bases; bases with no gene match: 11. CDR3 nucleotide sequence: TGCAGCGTTGAGGGGTCAGGGGGCCCCGGCGGCTACACCTTC. This gives the protein CSVEGSGGPGGYTF.

The rearrangement links TRBV2 to TRBJ2-5, with TRBD2 as a possible D gene (6 bases). Per germline, CDR1 SNHLY and CDR2 FYNNEI. V lost 7 bases, J lost 4 bases, and 7 bases lay in between. The CDR3 extends over 11 amino acids. For the CDR3, the DNA is TGTGCCAGCAAAGCGGGAGAGACCCAGTACTTC. Amino acids: CASKAGETQYF.

A single count supports this clone. This sequence joins TRBV6-5 and TRBJ2-2, with 11 positions matching TRBD2. Germline CDR1 MNHEY, CDR2 SVGAGI. The CDR3 contains 15 residues. V lost 10 bases and J lost 4; bases outside the gene matches: 8. CDR3 nucleotides: TGTGCCACCCCGGGACTAGCGGCGGGCACCGGGGAGCTGTTTTTT. The encoded protein is CATPGLAAGTGELFF.

V is TRBV6-5 and J is TRBJ1-1, with 8 positions matching TRBD1. The CDR3 extends over 15 amino acids. Germline-derived CDR1 and CDR2 are MNHEY and SVGAGI. V lost 5 bases to trimming and J lost 4 bases; unmatched junction nucleotides: 9. The CDR3 reads CASSRDRRDGTEAFF. The CDR3 DNA reads as TGTGCCAGCAGTCGGGACAGGCGGGATGGCACTGAAGCTTTCTTT.

This rearrangement joins TRBV9 to TRBJ2-5, with 11 bases aligning to TRBD2. Germline CDR1 and CDR2: SGDLS and YYNGEE. Trimming took 1 base from V and 6 from J; bases not matched to a gene: 11. The CDR3 runs 17 residues. CDR3 residues: CASSVLPTSGRIKTQYF. The CDR3 DNA reads TGTGCCAGCAGCGTACTGCCAACTAGCGGGAGAATTAAGACCCAGTACTTC.

This chain connects TRBV29-1 to TRBJ2-7, with 9 bases matching TRBD1. Germline loops: CDR1 SQVTM, CDR2 ANQGSEA. Germline trimming cut 5 bases from V and 3 bases from J; bases unmatched to any gene: 5. This CDR3 is 13 amino acids long. The DNA for the CDR3 is TGCAGCGTTCTTCTGGACAGGGGCTACGAGCAGTACTTC. Residues: CSVLLDRGYEQYF.

The V and J genes are TRBV6-2 or TRBV6-3 and TRBJ2-3, with TRBD2 matching 13 bases. J lost 4 bases, V lost 4 bases, and 2 bases had no gene match. From germline, CDR1 is MNHEY and CDR2 SVGEGT. The CDR3 is 15 residues long. CDR3: CASSWTSGSSDTQYF. Written as DNA, the CDR3 is TGTGCCAGCAGTTGGACTAGCGGGAGCTCAGATACGCAGTATTTT.

The chain uses TRBV30 and TRBJ2-7; TRBD2 might be the D (6 bases). There are 16 residues in the CDR3. V gave up 0 bases and J gave up 2 bases, with 17 bases separating them. Germline CDR1 reads GTSNPN; CDR2 reads SVGIG (reference sequence). CDR3 nucleotide sequence: TGTGCCTGGAGTGTGAAGGGGCGGGGTATAACCTACGAGCAGTACTTC. This encodes CAWSVKGRGITYEQYF.

This rearrangement joins TRBV30 to TRBJ1-5; TRBD1 is a possible D gene (6 bases). Per the germline V gene, CDR1 is GTSNPN and CDR2 is SVGIG (reference sequence). The V end was cut by 5 bases, the J end by 3 bases, with 11 bases between. CDR3 length: 13 residues. The CDR3 loop reads CAWSGTYNQPQHF. DNA for the CDR3: TGTGCCTGGTCGGGGACATACAATCAGCCCCAGCATTTT.

The chain employs TRBV10-3 and TRBJ1-5; D gene ambiguous. CDR3 length: 12 residues. Germline-derived CDR1 and CDR2 are ENHRY and SYGVKD. Between the trimmed V and J ends, which lost 10 bases and 8 bases, there was a span of 15 bases. The DNA for the CDR3 is TGTGCCACCGCAGTGGGCGGGGAGCCCCAGCATTTT. As protein: CATAVGGEPQHF.

J is TRBJ1-6 and V is TRBV6-5; D call uncertain. This CDR3 region has 14 residues. From germline, CDR1 is MNHEY and CDR2 SVGAGI. Trimming pared 0 bases from V and 7 bases from J, leaving 7 bases between. The CDR3 loop is CASSYSAGNSPLHF. CDR3 nucleotides: TGTGCCAGCAGTTACTCGGCAGGAAATTCACCCCTCCACTTT.

The chain carries TRBV6-5 and TRBJ1-3; TRBD1 is a possible D gene (6 bases). Per the germline V gene, CDR1 is MNHEY and CDR2 is SVGAGI. The CDR3 is 15 amino acids. Trimming shortened V by 7 bases and J by 2 bases, and 15 bases separated the two germline ends. CDR3 in amino acids: CASKQGAGPGNTIYF. The CDR3 coding sequence is TGTGCCAGCAAACAGGGAGCCGGTCCTGGAAACACCATATATTTT.

In this sample, this clone turned up once. The J gene is TRBJ1-1, the V gene TRBV5-1; a possible D gene is TRBD1 (5 bases). Germline V CDR1 and CDR2: SGHRS, YFSETQ. V was clipped by 4 bases and J by 4 bases, with 14 bases between them. This CDR3 spans 14 amino acids. DNA for the CDR3: TGCGCCAGCAGCCCTGACGGGGGGAGCACTGAAGCTTTCTTT. Its translation is CASSPDGGSTEAFF.